This TCR beta chain was profiled in a study of blood T cell repertoires in COVID-19. Study at large: PBMCs, B-cell-depleted T cells, or T cells were the source of the cDNA or gDNA that made up the material.

Original data processing: Reference gene primer amplification in the assay estimated nucleated cell counts. Here immunoSEQ multiplex PCR was the method, and the copy in TCRdb shows in-frame clones only, minus some. That table is the source of V, J and clone size, and D and trimming were worked out from the DNA. Among approximately 180,000 clones, approximately 80% were seen once, and the ten largest hold about 7%. Enrolment of Seattle patients took place during active infection, and they were followed longitudinally. Trimming removed 10 bases from V and 9 bases from J; junction bases left unmatched: 8. The CDR3 spans 13 residues. Germline CDR1 reads MNHEY; CDR2 reads SVGAGI. This clone was found a few times.

The chain combines TRBV6-5 with TRBJ1-6; 8 bases agree with TRBD1. The sample taken for sequencing was peripheral blood. The TCR was taken from a woman in her thirties or forties with COVID-19, enrolled during active disease. DNA for the CDR3: TGTGCCATTTGGGACAGGCTGAGTTCACCCCTCCACTTT. As protein: CAIWDRLSSPLHF.